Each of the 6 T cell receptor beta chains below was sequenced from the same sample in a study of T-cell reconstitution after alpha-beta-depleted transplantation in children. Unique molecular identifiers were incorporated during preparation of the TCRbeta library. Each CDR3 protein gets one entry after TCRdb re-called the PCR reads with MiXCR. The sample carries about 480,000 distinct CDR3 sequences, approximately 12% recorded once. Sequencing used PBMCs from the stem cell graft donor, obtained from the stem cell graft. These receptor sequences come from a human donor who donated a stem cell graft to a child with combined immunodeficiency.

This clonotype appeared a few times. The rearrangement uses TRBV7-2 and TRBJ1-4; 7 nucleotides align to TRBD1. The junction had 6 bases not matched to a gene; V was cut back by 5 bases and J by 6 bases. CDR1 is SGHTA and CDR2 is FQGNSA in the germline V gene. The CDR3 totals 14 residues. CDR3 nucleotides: TGTGCCAGCAGCGTGACAGGGAGTGATGAAAAACTGTTTTTT. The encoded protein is CASSVTGSDEKLFF.

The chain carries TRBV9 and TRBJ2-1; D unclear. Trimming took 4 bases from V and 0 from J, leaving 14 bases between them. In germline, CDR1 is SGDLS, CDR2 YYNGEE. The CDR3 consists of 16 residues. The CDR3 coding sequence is TGTGCCAGCAGCAGAACGAGGTACAGCTCCTACAATGAGCAGTTCTTC. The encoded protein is CASSRTRYSSYNEQFF.

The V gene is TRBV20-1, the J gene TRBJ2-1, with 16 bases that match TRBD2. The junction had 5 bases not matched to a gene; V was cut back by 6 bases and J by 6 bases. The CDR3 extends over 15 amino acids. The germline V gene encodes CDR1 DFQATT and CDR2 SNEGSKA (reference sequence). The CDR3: CSAGTSGRAFNEQFF. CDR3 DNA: TGCAGTGCCGGGACTAGCGGGAGGGCTTTCAATGAGCAGTTCTTC.

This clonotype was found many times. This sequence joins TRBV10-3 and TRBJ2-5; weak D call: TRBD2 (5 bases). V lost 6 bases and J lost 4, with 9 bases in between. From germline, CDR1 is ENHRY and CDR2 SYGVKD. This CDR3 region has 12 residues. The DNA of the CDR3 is TGTGCCATCAGAGGGCTAGCAGAGACCCAGTACTTC. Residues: CAIRGLAETQYF.

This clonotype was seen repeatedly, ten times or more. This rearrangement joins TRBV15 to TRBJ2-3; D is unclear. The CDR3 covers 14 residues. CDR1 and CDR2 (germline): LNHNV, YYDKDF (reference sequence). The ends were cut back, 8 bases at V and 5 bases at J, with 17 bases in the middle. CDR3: CATADPLGVDTQYF. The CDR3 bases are TGTGCCACCGCGGACCCGCTGGGCGTAGATACGCAGTATTTT.

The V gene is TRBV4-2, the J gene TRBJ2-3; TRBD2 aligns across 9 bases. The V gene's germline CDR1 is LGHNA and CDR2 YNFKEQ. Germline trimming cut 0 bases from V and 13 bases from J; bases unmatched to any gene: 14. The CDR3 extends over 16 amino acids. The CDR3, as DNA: TGTGCCAGCAGCCAAGATGCAGCGGGGGGCTCCGGCCGGGAGTATTTT. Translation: CASSQDAAGGSGREYF.